This entry lists 10 T cell receptor beta chains sequenced from one sample in a study of vaccination effects on CD4 cells after COVID-19. The antigens of these receptors remain unknown. Using immunoSEQ multiplex PCR, the repertoire was profiled, and TCRdb retains in-frame clones only, with some absent. The sample lists around 40,000 clones; 55% to 80% were seen once. Culturing for roughly 10 days preceded CD4+ T cell isolation. Specimen: CD4+ T cells from PBMCs cultured without peptide, collected before COVID-19 vaccination. The source of these receptors is a human donor who received a COVID-19 vaccine.

The gene calls are TRBV10-3 and TRBJ1-2; D possibly corresponds to TRBD1 (5 bases). This CDR3 is built from 15 residues. Trimming left V 6 bases short and J 4 bases short, with 18 bases between. CDR1 and CDR2 from the germline V gene are ENHRY and SYGVKD. CDR3 coding DNA: TGTGCCATCAGCCCCGACAGCACTGGGGGCTATGGCTACACCTTC. It encodes CAISPDSTGGYGYTF.

This clone has more than one count but fewer than ten. The chain joins TRBV18 to TRBJ2-7; D call uncertain. Germline CDR1 is KGHSH and CDR2 is LQKENI. The CDR3 has 16 residues. The V end was cut by 1 base, the J end by 0 bases, with 13 bases between. CDR3 sequence reads: CASSPLIPSSSYEQYF. The CDR3 bases are TGTGCCAGCTCACCACTTATCCCGAGTAGCTCCTACGAGCAGTACTTC.

The V call is TRBV7-9, the J call TRBJ2-6; D not certain. This CDR3 is 18 amino acids long. V was shortened by 5 bases and J by 0 bases, with 17 bases between the two germline ends. The V gene's germline CDR1 is SEHNR and CDR2 FQNEAQ (reference sequence). CDR3 loop: CASSIRPGFRSGANVLTF. The DNA for the CDR3 is TGTGCCAGCAGCATCCGACCGGGTTTCCGCTCTGGGGCCAACGTCCTGACTTTC.

This chain connects TRBV7-9 to TRBJ2-1; no clear D gene. Trimming pared 5 bases from V and 1 base from J, leaving 15 bases between. The V gene's germline CDR1 is SEHNR and CDR2 FQNEAQ (reference sequence). The CDR3 contains 16 residues. The CDR3 is CASSTRTVRSYNEQFF. The DNA of the CDR3 is TGTGCCAGCAGCACACGAACCGTGAGGTCCTACAATGAGCAGTTCTTC. Based on the CDR3 plus reference TRBV7-9 and TRBJ2-1, the full variable domain is DTGVSQNPRHKITKRGQNVTFRCDPISEHNRLYWYRQTLGQGPEFLTYFQNEAQLEKSRLLSDRFSAERPKGSFSTLEIQRTEQGDSAMYLCASSTRTVRSYNEQFFGPGTRLTVL.

The chain joins TRBV19 to TRBJ1-5; D is uncertain. V lost 9 bases and J 6 bases, leaving 15 bases between the germline ends. CDR1 is LNHDA, CDR2 SQIVND, per germline (reference sequence). The CDR3 is 13 amino acids. CDR3 amino acids: CASSHTGSQPQHF. The CDR3 DNA follows: TGTGCCAGCTCCCACACGGGGAGTCAGCCCCAGCATTTT.

The V and J genes are TRBV11-2 and TRBJ2-6, with D possibly being TRBD1 (5 bases). This CDR3 region has 17 residues. V dropped 5 bases and J dropped 0 bases, with 14 bases sitting between them. Germline values: CDR1 SGHAT, CDR2 FQNNGV. Here the CDR3 DNA reads TGTGCCAGCAGCACCGGTGACAGAAGCTCTGGGGCCAACGTCCTGACTTTC. Residues: CASSTGDRSSGANVLTF.

This clone has only a few counts. The CDR3 coding sequence is TGTGCCAGCAGCTTACAAGCGGGAGTCGGGAATGAGCAGTTCTTC. It encodes CASSLQAGVGNEQFF. The chain combines TRBV11-2 with TRBJ2-1; 8 nucleotides align to TRBD2. This CDR3 is 15 amino acids long. With V trimmed by 2 bases and J by 7 bases, 7 bases remained unmatched. Germline assignment: CDR1 SGHAT and CDR2 FQNNGV.

CDR3 sequence reads: CASRKTGGTGELFF. The CDR3 bases are TGTGCCAGCAGGAAGACGGGCGGCACCGGGGAGCTGTTTTTT. V is TRBV6-6 and J is TRBJ2-2; D gene uncertain. V was cut by 6 bases and J by 4 bases, with 12 bases left in between. The CDR3 loop spans 14 amino acids. The V gene's germline CDR1 is MNHNY and CDR2 SVGAGI (reference sequence).

V and J are TRBV3-1 (or the pseudogene TRBV3-2) and TRBJ2-1, with 8 bases lining up with TRBD2. This CDR3 spans 16 amino acids. The V gene end was trimmed by 0 bases and the J gene end by 1 base; junction bases not matched to a gene: 2. Germline assignment: CDR1 LGHDT and CDR2 YNNKEL (reference sequence). CDR3 nucleotides: TGTGCCAGCAGCCAAGACGGGGGGGCTTCCTACAATGAGCAGTTCTTC. Translation gives CASSQDGGASYNEQFF.

The rearrangement joins TRBV30 to TRBJ1-5, with D possibly matching TRBD1 (5 bases). The CDR3 extends over 13 amino acids. The V end lost 1 base, the J end lost 6 bases, and 10 bases lay between the germline ends. Germline CDR1 reads GTSNPN; CDR2 reads SVGIG (reference sequence). CDR3 DNA sequence: TGTGCCTGGAGTGACGGGGCGGGTCAGCCCCAGCATTTT. Translating it yields CAWSDGAGQPQHF.